The 11 T cell receptor beta chains below all came from one sample that was sequenced in a study of blood T cell repertoires in COVID-19. Using immunoSEQ multiplex PCR, the repertoire was profiled, and TCRdb retains in-frame clones only, with some absent. The sample includes tens of thousands of clones, more than 60% seen only once; the top ten take 9.5% to 10%. Sequenced material: peripheral blood. These receptors all stem from a human donor in a cohort sampled during active COVID-19.

The chain has TRBV5-4 and TRBJ2-7; 14 nucleotides agree with TRBD2. This CDR3 spans 15 amino acids. Germline V gene data show CDR1 as SGHNT and CDR2 as YYREEE (reference sequence). V was clipped by 4 bases and J by 2 bases; unmatched bases: 2. CDR3 sequence reads: CASSTGLAGAYEQYF. For the CDR3, the DNA is TGTGCCAGCAGCACGGGACTAGCGGGGGCCTACGAGCAGTACTTC.

The rearrangement joins TRBV5-1 to TRBJ2-5; TRBD1 aligns across 7 bases. Germline assignment: CDR1 SGHRS and CDR2 YFSETQ. Trimming removed 0 bases from V and 5 bases from J; junction bases left unmatched: 7. This CDR3 is built from 15 residues. CDR3 protein: CASSLGTGSGETQYF. The CDR3 region has the DNA TGCGCCAGCAGCTTGGGGACAGGCTCTGGGGAGACCCAGTACTTC.

The rearrangement uses TRBV30 and TRBJ2-3; the match to TRBD1 covers 8 bases. Germline trimming cut 4 bases from V and 0 bases from J; bases unmatched to any gene: 3. Germline V lookup: CDR1 GTSNPN, CDR2 SVGIG (reference sequence). This CDR3 has 14 amino acids. CDR3 loop: CAWTGGHSTDTQYF. For the CDR3, the DNA is TGTGCCTGGACAGGGGGCCATAGCACAGATACGCAGTATTTT.

The rearrangement links TRBV6-5 to TRBJ1-2; 8 bases match TRBD1. The CDR3 is made up of 11 amino acids. Germline CDR1 reads MNHEY; CDR2 reads SVGAGI. The CDR3 spells CAITGGIGYTF. In DNA form, the CDR3 reads TGTGCGATCACAGGGGGGATTGGCTACACCTTC.

The chain uses TRBV11-2 and TRBJ1-1; D uncertain. V was pared by 2 bases and J by 0 bases, with 7 bases between. The CDR3 covers 14 residues. CDR1 is SGHAT and CDR2 is FQNNGV in the germline V gene. The CDR3 DNA reads TGTGCCAGCAGCTTATCTTCGGTGAACACTGAAGCTTTCTTT. Its protein product is CASSLSSVNTEAFF.

The chain carries TRBV6-5 and TRBJ1-1; 8 positions agree with TRBD1. J was trimmed by 4 bases and V by 5 bases; bases with no gene match: 9. CDR3 length: 15 residues. CDR1 and CDR2 from the germline V gene are MNHEY and SVGAGI. CDR3 loop: CASSIESTGGTEAFF. The CDR3 bases are TGTGCCAGCAGTATAGAGAGTACAGGGGGCACTGAAGCTTTCTTT.

V is TRBV7-2 and J is TRBJ2-7; D perhaps matches TRBD1 (6 bases). The ends were cut back, 5 bases at V and 2 bases at J, with 13 bases in the middle. This CDR3 contains 14 residues. Germline V gene sequence: CDR1 SGHTA, CDR2 FQGNSA. In DNA, the CDR3 is TGTGCCAGCAGCCGCCGGGACAAGGCCTACGAGCAGTACTTC. Translation gives CASSRRDKAYEQYF.

The chain is built from TRBV28 and TRBJ2-7; 10 nucleotides agree with TRBD1. The length of the CDR3 is 15 residues. From germline, CDR1 is MDHEN and CDR2 SYDVKM. V dropped 6 bases and J dropped 4; count of bases not matched to a gene: 9. CDR3 sequence (DNA): TGTGCCAGCAGGCCCCCGGGACAGGGGCGATACGAGCAGTACTTC. The encoded protein is CASRPPGQGRYEQYF. Filled out from reference TRBV28 and TRBJ2-7, the complete variable domain reads DVKVTQSSRYLVKRTGEKVFLECVQDMDHENMFWYRQDPGLGLRLIYFSYDVKMKEKGDIPEGYSVSREKKERFSLILESASTNQTSMYLCASRPPGQGRYEQYFGPGTRLTVT.

The CDR3 reads CASSYSRSSTDTQYF. CDR3 DNA sequence: TGTGCCAGCAGTTACTCGAGAAGTAGCACAGATACGCAGTATTTT. The chain joins TRBV6-5 to TRBJ2-3; no firm D call. The germline V gene encodes CDR1 MNHEY and CDR2 SVGAGI. V shed 0 bases and J shed 0 bases, with 7 bases lying between them. The CDR3 length is 15 residues.

The J gene is TRBJ1-6, the V gene TRBV5-8; maybe TRBD1 (5 bases). The V gene's germline CDR1 is SGHTS and CDR2 YDEGEE. The V gene lost 1 base and the J gene lost 7 bases, with 12 bases spanning the gap. The CDR3 length is 15 residues. The CDR3 loop is CASSLIGARNSPLHF. CDR3 sequence (DNA): TGTGCCAGCAGCTTGATAGGGGCGAGGAATTCACCCCTCCACTTT.

This clone showed up just a few times. This chain joins TRBV2 and TRBJ1-6; D ambiguous. V dropped 6 bases and J dropped 8 bases, with 11 bases sitting between them. Germline-derived CDR1 and CDR2 are SNHLY and FYNNEI. There are 13 residues in the CDR3. The CDR3 bases are TGTGCCAGCAGGGTCTCTATGGATTCACCCCTCCACTTT. Translating gives CASRVSMDSPLHF. The full variable domain, completed using reference TRBV2 and TRBJ1-6, is EPEVTQTPSHQVTQMGQEVILRCVPISNHLYFYWYRQILGQKVEFLVSFYNNEISEKSEIFDDQFSVERPDGSNFTLKIRSTKLEDSAMYFCASRVSMDSPLHFGNGTRLTVT.